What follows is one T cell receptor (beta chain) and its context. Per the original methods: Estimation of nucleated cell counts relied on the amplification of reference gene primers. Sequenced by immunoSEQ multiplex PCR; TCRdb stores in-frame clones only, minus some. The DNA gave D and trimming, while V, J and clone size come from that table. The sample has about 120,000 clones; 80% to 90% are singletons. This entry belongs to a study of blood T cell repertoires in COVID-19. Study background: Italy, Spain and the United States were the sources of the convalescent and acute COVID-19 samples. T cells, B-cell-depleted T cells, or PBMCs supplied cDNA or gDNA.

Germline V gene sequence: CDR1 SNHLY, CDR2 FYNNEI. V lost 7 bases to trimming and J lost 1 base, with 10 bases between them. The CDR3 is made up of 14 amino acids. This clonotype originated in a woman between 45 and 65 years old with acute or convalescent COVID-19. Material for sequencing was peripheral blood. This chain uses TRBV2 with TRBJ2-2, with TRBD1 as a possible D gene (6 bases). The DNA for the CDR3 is TGTGCCAGCACGAGACAGGAGAACACCGGGGAGCTGTTTTTT. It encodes CASTRQENTGELFF.